The 3 T cell receptor beta chains in this list originate from one sample, sequenced in a study of cytomegalovirus exposure and HLA in healthy donors. A multiplex PCR was run with 60 Vbeta primers and 13 Jbeta primers. TCRdb's copy holds only in-frame clones and misses some; the assay was immunoSEQ multiplex PCR. This sample has 110,000 to 150,000 clones, with roughly 70% found just once. Sequenced: PBMCs. The source is a man between 25 and 39 years old in good health and CMV-seronegative.

V gene TRBV7-2 combines with J gene TRBJ2-5; D gene uncertain. The CDR3 spans 15 residues. With 1 base removed from V and 1 base from J, the gap between germline ends came to 10 bases. CDR1 and CDR2 (germline): SGHTA, FQGNSA. The CDR3 DNA sequence: TGTGCCAGCAGCTTAGGGGCGAGACGCCAAGAGACCCAGTACTTC. Protein: CASSLGARRQETQYF.

The J gene is TRBJ2-5, the V gene TRBV9; 8 bases line up with TRBD2. TRBJ2-7 matches the DNA end more closely, so the J call is doubtful. Germline CDR1 is SGDLS and CDR2 is YYNGEE. This CDR3 contains 15 residues. The CDR3 loop is CASSDGSGDLYEQYF. The CDR3 nucleotides read TGTGCCAGCAGCGATGGTAGCGGGGATCTATACGAGCAGTACTTC.

V gene TRBV7-9 combines with J gene TRBJ2-2; TRBD1 matches at 9 bases. The V segment lost 3 bases and the J segment 3 bases; nucleotides outside the gene matches: 11. Germline CDR1 and CDR2: SEHNR and FQNEAQ (reference sequence). The CDR3 is made up of 18 amino acids. The CDR3 region is CASSFKRGQGEDTGELFF. The DNA for the CDR3 is TGTGCCAGCAGCTTTAAAAGGGGACAGGGAGAGGACACCGGGGAGCTGTTTTTT.